This entry concerns a single TCR beta chain. This record comes from a study of blood T cell repertoires in COVID-19. At the level of the study: Both acute and convalescent COVID-19 samples were obtained from the United States, Italy and Spain. PBMCs, B-cell-depleted T cells, or T cells provided the cDNA or gDNA that made up the material.

V lost 5 bases to trimming and J lost 9 bases, with 19 bases between them. Germline V gene data show CDR1 as LNHDA and CDR2 as SQIVND (reference sequence). The CDR3 spans 14 residues. Original processing notes: It was from reference gene primer amplification that nucleated cell counts were estimated. Repertoires were generated with immunoSEQ multiplex PCR, while TCRdb's copy carries only in-frame clones and drops some. V, J and clone size derive from that table, while D and trimming were established from the DNA sequence. The data hold about 150,000 clones, with 82% observed a single time. The sequenced sample was peripheral blood. This sequence was found in a human donor with acute or convalescent COVID-19. The donor label of this sample is uncertain. The rearrangement links TRBV19 to TRBJ1-2; maybe TRBD1 (5 bases). CDR3 amino acids: CASSGGVEKTRYTF. In DNA, the CDR3 is TGTGCCAGTAGTGGGGGGGTAGAGAAGACCCGCTACACCTTC.